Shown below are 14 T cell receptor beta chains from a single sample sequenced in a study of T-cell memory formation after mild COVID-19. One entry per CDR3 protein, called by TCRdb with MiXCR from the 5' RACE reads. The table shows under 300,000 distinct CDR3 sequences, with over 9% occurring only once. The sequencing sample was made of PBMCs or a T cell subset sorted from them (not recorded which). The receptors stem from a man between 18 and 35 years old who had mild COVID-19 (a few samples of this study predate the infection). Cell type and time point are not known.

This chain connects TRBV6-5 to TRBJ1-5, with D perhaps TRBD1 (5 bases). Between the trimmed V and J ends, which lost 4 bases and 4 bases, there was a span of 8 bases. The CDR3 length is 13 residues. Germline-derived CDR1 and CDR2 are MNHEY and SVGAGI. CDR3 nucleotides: TGTGCCAGCAGTTGGACAAAAAATCAGCCCCAGCATTTT. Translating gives CASSWTKNQPQHF.

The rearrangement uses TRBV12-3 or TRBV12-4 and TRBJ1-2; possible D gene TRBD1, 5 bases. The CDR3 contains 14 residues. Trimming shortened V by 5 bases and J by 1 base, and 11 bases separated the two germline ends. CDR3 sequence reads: CASSHSRVNYGYTF. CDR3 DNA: TGTGCCAGCAGTCATAGCAGGGTTAACTATGGCTACACCTTC.

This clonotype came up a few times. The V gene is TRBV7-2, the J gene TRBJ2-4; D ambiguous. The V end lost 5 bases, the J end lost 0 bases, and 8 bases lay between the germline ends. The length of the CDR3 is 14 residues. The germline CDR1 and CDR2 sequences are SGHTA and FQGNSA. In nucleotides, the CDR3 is TGTGCCAGCAGCGACTCGAGAGCCAAAAACATTCAGTACTTC. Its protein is CASSDSRAKNIQYF.

The CDR3 sequence is CATTFIGREYYQETQYF. The DNA of the CDR3 is TGTGCCACCACCTTTATTGGGCGAGAATATTACCAAGAGACCCAGTACTTC. This chain links TRBV7-9 with TRBJ2-5; D unclear. This CDR3 has 17 amino acids. The V gene's germline CDR1 is SEHNR and CDR2 FQNEAQ (reference sequence). Trimming stripped 10 bases from V and 0 bases from J, with 24 bases between. Based on the CDR3 plus reference TRBV7-9 and TRBJ2-5, the full variable domain is DTGVSQNPRHKITKRGQNVTFRCDPISEHNRLYWYRQTLGQGPEFLTYFQNEAQLEKSRLLSDRFSAERPKGSFSTLEIQRTEQGDSAMYLCATTFIGREYYQETQYFGPGTRLLVL.

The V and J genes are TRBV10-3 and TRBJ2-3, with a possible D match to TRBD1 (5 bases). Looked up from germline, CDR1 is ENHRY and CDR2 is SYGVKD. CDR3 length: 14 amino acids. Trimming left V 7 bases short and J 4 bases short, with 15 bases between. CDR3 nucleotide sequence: TGTGCCATCACTAGGGGCGATGGGGCAGATACGCAGTATTTT. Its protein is CAITRGDGADTQYF.

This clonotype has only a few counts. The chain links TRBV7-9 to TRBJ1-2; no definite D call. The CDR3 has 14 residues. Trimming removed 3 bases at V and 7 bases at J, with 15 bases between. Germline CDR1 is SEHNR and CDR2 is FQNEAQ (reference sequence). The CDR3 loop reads CASSLDSPESGYTF. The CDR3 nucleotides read TGTGCCAGCAGCTTGGATTCGCCAGAGTCTGGCTACACCTTC.

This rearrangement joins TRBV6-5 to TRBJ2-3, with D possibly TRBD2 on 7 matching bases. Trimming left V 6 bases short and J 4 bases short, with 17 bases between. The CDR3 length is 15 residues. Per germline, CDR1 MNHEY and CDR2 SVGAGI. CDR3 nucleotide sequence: TGTGCCAGCAGCCCCGGGGGGCGGGGGTCAGATACGCAGTATTTT. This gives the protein CASSPGGRGSDTQYF.

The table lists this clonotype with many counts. The CDR3 spells CASSLDQRQGSSYEQYF. DNA for the CDR3: TGTGCCAGCAGCTTAGATCAACGGCAGGGGAGCTCCTACGAGCAGTACTTC. The chain combines TRBV11-2 with TRBJ2-7, with D perhaps matching TRBD1 (6 bases). The CDR3 is made up of 17 amino acids. V lost 0 bases, J lost 0 bases, and 15 bases lay in between. Germline V gene data show CDR1 as SGHAT and CDR2 as FQNNGV.

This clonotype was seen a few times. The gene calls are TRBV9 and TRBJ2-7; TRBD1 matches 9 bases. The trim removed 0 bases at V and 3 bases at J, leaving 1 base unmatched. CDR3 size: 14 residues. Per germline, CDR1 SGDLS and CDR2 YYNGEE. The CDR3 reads CASSVEGQGYEQYF. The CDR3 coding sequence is TGTGCCAGCAGCGTAGAGGGACAGGGCTACGAGCAGTACTTC.

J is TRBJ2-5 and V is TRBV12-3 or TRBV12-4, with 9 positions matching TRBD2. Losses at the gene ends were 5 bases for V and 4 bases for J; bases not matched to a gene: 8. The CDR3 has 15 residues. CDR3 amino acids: CASSERRGGRETQYF. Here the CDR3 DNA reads TGTGCCAGCAGTGAGAGGCGGGGGGGCCGAGAGACCCAGTACTTC.

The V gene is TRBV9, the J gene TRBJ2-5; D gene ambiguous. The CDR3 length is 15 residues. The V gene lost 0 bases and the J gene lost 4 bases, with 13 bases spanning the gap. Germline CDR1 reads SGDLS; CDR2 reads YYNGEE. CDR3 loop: CASSVGPTWGETQYF. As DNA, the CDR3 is TGTGCCAGCAGCGTAGGGCCGACCTGGGGAGAGACCCAGTACTTC.

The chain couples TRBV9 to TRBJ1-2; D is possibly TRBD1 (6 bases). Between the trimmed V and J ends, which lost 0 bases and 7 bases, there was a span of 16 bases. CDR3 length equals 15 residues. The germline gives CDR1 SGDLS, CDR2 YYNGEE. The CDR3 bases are TGTGCCAGCAGCGTAGGGGGGGCCTCCAGGTTTGGCTACACCTTC. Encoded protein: CASSVGGASRFGYTF.

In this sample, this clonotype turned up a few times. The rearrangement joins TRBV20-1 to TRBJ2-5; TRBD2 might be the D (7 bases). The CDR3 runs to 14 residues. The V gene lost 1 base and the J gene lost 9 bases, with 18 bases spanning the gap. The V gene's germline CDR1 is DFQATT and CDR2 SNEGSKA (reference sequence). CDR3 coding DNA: TGCAGTGCTAGAGGGGGCGGGGGCCCCGAGGCCCAGTACTTC. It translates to CSARGGGGPEAQYF.

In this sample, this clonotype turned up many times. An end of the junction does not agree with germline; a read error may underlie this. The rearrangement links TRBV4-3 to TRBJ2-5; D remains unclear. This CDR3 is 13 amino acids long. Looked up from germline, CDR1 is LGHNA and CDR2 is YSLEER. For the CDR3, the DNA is TGTGCCAGCAGCTTAACCGACCAAGAGACCCAGTACTTC. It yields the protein CASSLTDQETQYF.